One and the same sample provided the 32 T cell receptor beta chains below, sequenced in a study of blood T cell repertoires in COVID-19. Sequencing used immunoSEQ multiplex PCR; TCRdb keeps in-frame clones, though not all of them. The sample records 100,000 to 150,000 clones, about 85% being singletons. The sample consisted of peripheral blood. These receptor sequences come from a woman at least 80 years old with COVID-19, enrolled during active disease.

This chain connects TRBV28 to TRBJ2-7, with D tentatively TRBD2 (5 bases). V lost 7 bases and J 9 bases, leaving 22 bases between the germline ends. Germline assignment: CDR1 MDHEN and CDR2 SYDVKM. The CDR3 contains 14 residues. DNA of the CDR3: TGTGCCAGCACCACCGGGTCCCTCAACGCGGGGCAGTACTTC. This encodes CASTTGSLNAGQYF. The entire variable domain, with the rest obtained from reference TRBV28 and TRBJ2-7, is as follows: DVKVTQSSRYLVKRTGEKVFLECVQDMDHENMFWYRQDPGLGLRLIYFSYDVKMKEKGDIPEGYSVSREKKERFSLILESASTNQTSMYLCASTTGSLNAGQYFGPGTRLTVT.

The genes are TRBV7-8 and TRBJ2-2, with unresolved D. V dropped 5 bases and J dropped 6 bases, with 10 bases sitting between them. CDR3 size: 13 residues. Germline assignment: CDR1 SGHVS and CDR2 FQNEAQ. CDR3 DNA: TGTGCCAGCAGCCTCCTAGTAGCCGGGGAGCTGTTTTTT. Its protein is CASSLLVAGELFF.

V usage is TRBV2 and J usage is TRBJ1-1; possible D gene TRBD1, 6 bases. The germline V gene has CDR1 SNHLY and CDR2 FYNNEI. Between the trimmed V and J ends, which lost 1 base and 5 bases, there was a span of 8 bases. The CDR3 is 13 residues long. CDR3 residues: CASSEEGGTEAFF. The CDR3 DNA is TGTGCCAGCAGTGAAGAGGGGGGGACTGAAGCTTTCTTT.

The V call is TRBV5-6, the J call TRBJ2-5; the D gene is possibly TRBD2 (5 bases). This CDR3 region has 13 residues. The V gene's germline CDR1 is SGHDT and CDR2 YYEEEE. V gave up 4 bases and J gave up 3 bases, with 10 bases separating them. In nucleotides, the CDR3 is TGTGCCAGCAGCGTCGGGCGGGAAGAGACCCAGTACTTC. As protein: CASSVGREETQYF.

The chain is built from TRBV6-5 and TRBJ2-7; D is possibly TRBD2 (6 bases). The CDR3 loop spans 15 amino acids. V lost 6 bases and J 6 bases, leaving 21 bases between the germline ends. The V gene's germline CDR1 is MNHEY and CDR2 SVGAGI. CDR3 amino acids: CASSNSGVEEGEQYF. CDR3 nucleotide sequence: TGTGCCAGCAGCAATTCGGGGGTAGAGGAGGGCGAGCAGTACTTC.

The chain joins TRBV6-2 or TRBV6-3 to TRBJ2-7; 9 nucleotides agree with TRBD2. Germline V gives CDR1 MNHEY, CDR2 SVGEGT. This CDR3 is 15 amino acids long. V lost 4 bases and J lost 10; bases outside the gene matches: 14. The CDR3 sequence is CASSLPVAGDVEQYF. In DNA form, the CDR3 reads TGTGCCAGCAGTTTGCCCGTAGCGGGAGACGTCGAACAGTACTTC.

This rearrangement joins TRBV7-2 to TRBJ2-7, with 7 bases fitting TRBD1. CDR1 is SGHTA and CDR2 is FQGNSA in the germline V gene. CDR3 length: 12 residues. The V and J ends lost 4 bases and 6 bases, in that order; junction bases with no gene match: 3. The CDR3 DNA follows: TGTGCCAGCAGCTCAGACAGGGCCGAGCAGTACTTC. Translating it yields CASSSDRAEQYF.

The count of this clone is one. The CDR3 bases are TGTGCCAGCAGCTTAACCGGGACACTTGGCGGGGAGCAGTACTTC. The encoded protein is CASSLTGTLGGEQYF. This chain uses TRBV11-2 with TRBJ2-7; a weak D match, TRBD1 (6 bases). Trimming took off 2 bases at V and 7 bases at J, with 18 bases between the two ends. This CDR3 contains 15 residues. Germline lookup yields CDR1 SGHAT and CDR2 FQNNGV. Combining the CDR3 with reference TRBV11-2 and TRBJ2-7 gives the whole variable domain EAGVAQSPRYKIIEKRQSVAFWCNPISGHATLYWYQQILGQGPKLLIQFQNNGVVDDSQLPKDRFSAERLKGVDSTLKIQPAKLEDSAVYLCASSLTGTLGGEQYFGPGTRLTVT.

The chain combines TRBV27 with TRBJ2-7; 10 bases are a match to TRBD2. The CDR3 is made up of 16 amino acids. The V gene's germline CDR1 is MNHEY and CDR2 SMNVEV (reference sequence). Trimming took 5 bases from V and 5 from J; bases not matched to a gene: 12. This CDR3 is CASSRDSGRATDEQYF. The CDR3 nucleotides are TGTGCCAGCAGTCGAGACAGCGGGAGGGCCACGGACGAGCAGTACTTC.

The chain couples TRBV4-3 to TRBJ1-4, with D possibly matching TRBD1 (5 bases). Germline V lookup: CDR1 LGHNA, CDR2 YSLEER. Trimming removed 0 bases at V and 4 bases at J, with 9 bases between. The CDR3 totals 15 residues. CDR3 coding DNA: TGCGCCAGCAGCCAAGAGGACGGACATAATGAAAAACTGTTTTTT. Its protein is CASSQEDGHNEKLFF.

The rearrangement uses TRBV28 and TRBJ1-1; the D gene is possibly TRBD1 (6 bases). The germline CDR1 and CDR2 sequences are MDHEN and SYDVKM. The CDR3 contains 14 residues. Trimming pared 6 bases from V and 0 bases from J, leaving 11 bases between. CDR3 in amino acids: CASRRQDMNTEAFF. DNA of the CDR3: TGTGCCAGCAGACGACAGGACATGAACACTGAAGCTTTCTTT.

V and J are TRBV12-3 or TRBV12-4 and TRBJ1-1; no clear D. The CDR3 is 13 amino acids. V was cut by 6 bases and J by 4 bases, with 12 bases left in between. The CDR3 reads CASSLKSGTEAFF. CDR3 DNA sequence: TGTGCCAGCAGCCTGAAGTCAGGCACTGAAGCTTTCTTT.

Written as DNA, the CDR3 is TGTGCCAGCAGTTTGTGGGGACAGGGATACTACGAGCAGTACTTC. Amino acids: CASSLWGQGYYEQYF. This chain joins TRBV28 and TRBJ2-7; 9 bases agree with TRBD1. CDR1 is MDHEN and CDR2 is SYDVKM in the germline V gene. V was clipped by 3 bases and J by 3 bases; unmatched bases: 6. The length of the CDR3 is 15 residues. Looking up the rest from reference TRBV28 and TRBJ2-7 gives the full variable domain: DVKVTQSSRYLVKRTGEKVFLECVQDMDHENMFWYRQDPGLGLRLIYFSYDVKMKEKGDIPEGYSVSREKKERFSLILESASTNQTSMYLCASSLWGQGYYEQYFGPGTRLTVT.

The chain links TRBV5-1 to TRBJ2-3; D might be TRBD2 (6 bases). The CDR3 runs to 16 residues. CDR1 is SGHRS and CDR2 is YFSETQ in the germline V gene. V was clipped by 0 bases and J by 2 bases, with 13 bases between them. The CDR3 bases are TGCGCCAGCAGCTTGGCAGGGAGGTACCCCACAGATACGCAGTATTTT. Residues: CASSLAGRYPTDTQYF.

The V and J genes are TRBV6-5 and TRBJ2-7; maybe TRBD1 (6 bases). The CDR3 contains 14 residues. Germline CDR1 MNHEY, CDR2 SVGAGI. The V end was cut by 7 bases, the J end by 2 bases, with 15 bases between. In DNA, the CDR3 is TGTGCCAGCAAGGGGGACCGTGGTACCTACGAGCAGTACTTC. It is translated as CASKGDRGTYEQYF.

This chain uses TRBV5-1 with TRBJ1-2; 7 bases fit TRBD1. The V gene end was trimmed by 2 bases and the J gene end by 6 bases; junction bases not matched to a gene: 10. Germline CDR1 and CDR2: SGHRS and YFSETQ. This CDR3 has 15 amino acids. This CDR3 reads CASSLKGGTQHGYTF. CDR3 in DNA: TGCGCCAGCAGCTTAAAAGGGGGCACCCAACATGGCTACACCTTC.

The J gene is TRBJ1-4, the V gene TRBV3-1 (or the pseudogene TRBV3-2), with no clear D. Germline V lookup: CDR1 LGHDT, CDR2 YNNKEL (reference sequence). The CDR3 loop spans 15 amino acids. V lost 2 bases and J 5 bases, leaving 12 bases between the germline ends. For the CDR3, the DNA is TGTGCCAGCAGCCAAAGTTCTCAGATCAATGAAAAACTGTTTTTT. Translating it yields CASSQSSQINEKLFF.

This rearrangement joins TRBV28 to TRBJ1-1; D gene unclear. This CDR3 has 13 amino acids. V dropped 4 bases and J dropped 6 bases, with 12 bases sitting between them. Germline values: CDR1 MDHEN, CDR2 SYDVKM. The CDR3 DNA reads TGTGCCAGCAGTTCGAACAGCCCTCCTGAAGCTTTCTTT. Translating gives CASSSNSPPEAFF.

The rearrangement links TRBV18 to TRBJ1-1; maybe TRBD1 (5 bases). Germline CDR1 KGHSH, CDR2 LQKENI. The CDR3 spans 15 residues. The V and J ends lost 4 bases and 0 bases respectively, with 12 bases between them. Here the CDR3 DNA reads TGTGCCAGCTCACTGTTAGGGGCTCTGAACACTGAAGCTTTCTTT. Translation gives CASSLLGALNTEAFF.

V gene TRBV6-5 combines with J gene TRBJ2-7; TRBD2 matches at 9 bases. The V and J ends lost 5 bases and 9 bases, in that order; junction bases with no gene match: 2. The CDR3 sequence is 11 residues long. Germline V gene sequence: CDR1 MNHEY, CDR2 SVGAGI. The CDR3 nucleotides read TGTGCCAGCAGTCTAGCGGGGAGGCAGTACTTC. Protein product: CASSLAGRQYF.

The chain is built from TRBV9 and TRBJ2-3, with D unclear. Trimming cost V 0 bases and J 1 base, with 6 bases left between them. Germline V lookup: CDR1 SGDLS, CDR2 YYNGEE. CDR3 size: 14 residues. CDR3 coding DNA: TGTGCCAGCAGCGTAGAACAGCGCACAGATACGCAGTATTTT. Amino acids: CASSVEQRTDTQYF.

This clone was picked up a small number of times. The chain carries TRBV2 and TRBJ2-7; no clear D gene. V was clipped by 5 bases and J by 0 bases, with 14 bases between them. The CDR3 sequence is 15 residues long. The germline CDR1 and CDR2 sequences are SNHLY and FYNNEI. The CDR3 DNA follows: TGTGCCAGCAGTCCGTTAGTTTCGAGCTCCTACGAGCAGTACTTC. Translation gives CASSPLVSSSYEQYF.

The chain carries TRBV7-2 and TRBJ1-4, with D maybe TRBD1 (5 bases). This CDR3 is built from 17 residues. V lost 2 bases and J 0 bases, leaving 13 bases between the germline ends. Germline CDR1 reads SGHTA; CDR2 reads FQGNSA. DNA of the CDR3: TGTGCCAGCAGCTTACAGTCAGGGATCTCAACTAATGAAAAACTGTTTTTT. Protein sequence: CASSLQSGISTNEKLFF.

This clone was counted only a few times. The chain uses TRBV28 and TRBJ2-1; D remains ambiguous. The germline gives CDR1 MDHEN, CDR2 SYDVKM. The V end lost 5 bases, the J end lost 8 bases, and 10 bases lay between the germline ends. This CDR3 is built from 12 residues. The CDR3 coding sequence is TGTGCCAGCAGTCCGATCGAGGATGAGCAGTTCTTC. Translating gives CASSPIEDEQFF.

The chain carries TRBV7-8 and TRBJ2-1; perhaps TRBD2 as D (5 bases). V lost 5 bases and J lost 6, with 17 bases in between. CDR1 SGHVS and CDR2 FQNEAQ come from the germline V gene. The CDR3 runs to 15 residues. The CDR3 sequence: CASSTREADRNEQFF. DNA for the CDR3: TGTGCCAGCAGCACCCGGGAAGCGGACCGCAATGAGCAGTTCTTC.

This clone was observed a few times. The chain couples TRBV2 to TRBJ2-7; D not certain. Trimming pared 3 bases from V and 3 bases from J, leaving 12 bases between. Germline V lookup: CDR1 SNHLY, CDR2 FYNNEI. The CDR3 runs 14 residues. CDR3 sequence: CASSDLGRVYEQYF. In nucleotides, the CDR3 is TGTGCCAGCAGTGATCTGGGTCGGGTCTACGAGCAGTACTTC. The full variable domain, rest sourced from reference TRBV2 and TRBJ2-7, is EPEVTQTPSHQVTQMGQEVILRCVPISNHLYFYWYRQILGQKVEFLVSFYNNEISEKSEIFDDQFSVERPDGSNFTLKIRSTKLEDSAMYFCASSDLGRVYEQYFGPGTRLTVT.

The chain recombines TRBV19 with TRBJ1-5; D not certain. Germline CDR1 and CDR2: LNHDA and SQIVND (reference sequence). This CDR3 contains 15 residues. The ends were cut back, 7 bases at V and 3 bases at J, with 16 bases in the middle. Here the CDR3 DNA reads TGTGCCAGTAAATTCACACCTTCCAACAATCAGCCCCAGCATTTT. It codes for CASKFTPSNNQPQHF.

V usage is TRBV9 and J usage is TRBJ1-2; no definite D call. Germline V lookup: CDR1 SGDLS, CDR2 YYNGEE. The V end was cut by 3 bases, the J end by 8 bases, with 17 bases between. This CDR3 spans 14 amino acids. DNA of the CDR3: TGTGCCAGCAGCGCAGCATACGGGGTAAAAGGCTACACCTTC. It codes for CASSAAYGVKGYTF.

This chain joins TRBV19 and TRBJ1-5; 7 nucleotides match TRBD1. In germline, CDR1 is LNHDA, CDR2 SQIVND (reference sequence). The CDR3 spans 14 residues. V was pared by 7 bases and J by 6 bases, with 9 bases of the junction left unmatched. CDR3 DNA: TGTGCCAGTACCCGAGACAGGGTTCGTCAGCCCCAGCATTTT. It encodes CASTRDRVRQPQHF.

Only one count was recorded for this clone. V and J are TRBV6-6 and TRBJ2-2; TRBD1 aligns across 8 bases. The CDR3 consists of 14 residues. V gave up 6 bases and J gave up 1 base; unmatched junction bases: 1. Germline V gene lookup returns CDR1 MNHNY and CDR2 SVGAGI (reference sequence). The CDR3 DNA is TGTGCCAGCAGAGGACAGGGGAACACCGGGGAGCTGTTTTTT. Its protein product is CASRGQGNTGELFF.

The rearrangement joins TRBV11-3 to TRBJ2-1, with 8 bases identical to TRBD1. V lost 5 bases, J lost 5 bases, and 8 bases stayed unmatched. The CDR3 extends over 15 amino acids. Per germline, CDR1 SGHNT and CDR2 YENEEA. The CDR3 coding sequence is TGTGCCAGCAGCACCGGGCAGGGGGCCGACAATGAGCAGTTCTTC. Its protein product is CASSTGQGADNEQFF.

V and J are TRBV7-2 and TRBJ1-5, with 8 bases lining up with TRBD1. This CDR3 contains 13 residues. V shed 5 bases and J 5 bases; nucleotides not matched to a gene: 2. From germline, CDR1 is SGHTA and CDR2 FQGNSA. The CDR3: CASSQDRDQPQHF. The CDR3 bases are TGTGCCAGCAGCCAGGACAGGGATCAGCCCCAGCATTTT.